These 9 T cell receptor beta chains were all obtained from the same sample, sequenced in a study of blood T cell repertoires in COVID-19. Data came from immunoSEQ multiplex PCR; TCRdb stores just in-frame clones and leaves some out. This sample has approximately 250,000 clones; 85% to 95% occur once, and the top ten carry 2.8%. Specimen: PBMCs or T cells enriched from blood (not recorded which). The receptor source for this set is a man aged 40-50 years who had been exposed to COVID-19.

CDR3 in DNA: TGTGCCAGCACCGAAGACAGGGACAGCACAGATACGCAGTATTTT. This translates into CASTEDRDSTDTQYF. The V and J genes are TRBV6-5 and TRBJ2-3; 7 nucleotides agree with TRBD1. The ends lost 7 bases at V and 0 bases at J; junction bases unmatched: 7. Germline CDR1 reads MNHEY; CDR2 reads SVGAGI. The length of the CDR3 is 15 residues.

The J gene is TRBJ2-1, the V gene TRBV27; a possible D gene is TRBD2 (5 bases). V was clipped by 5 bases and J by 6 bases, with 14 bases between them. CDR1 and CDR2 from the germline V gene are MNHEY and SMNVEV (reference sequence). The CDR3 has 14 residues. The CDR3 DNA follows: TGTGCCAGCAGTCAAATCACTAGTCTCAATGAGCAGTTCTTC. It translates to CASSQITSLNEQFF.

The genes are TRBV6-5 and TRBJ2-7, with D possibly being TRBD1 (6 bases). The CDR3 sequence is 15 residues long. Germline V gene lookup returns CDR1 MNHEY and CDR2 SVGAGI. Deletions cut 6 bases from V and 0 bases from J, with 15 bases between. The CDR3 reads CASRAVFRGSYEQYF. CDR3 coding DNA: TGTGCCAGCAGGGCGGTTTTCAGGGGCTCCTACGAGCAGTACTTC.

The chain uses TRBV19 and TRBJ2-7; a possible D gene is TRBD2 (6 bases). Per the germline V gene, CDR1 is LNHDA and CDR2 is SQIVND (reference sequence). The CDR3 has 13 residues. V lost 3 bases to trimming and J lost 7 bases, with 13 bases between them. The CDR3 sequence: CASSIGGSTEQYF. Written as DNA, the CDR3 is TGTGCCAGTAGTATTGGAGGGTCGACGGAGCAGTACTTC. Looking up the rest from reference TRBV19 and TRBJ2-7 gives the full variable domain: DGGITQSPKYLFRKEGQNVTLSCEQNLNHDAMYWYRQDPGQGLRLIYYSQIVNDFQKGDIAEGYSVSREKKESFPLTVTSAQKNPTAFYLCASSIGGSTEQYFGPGTRLTVT.

The V and J genes are TRBV7-6 and TRBJ1-4, with D possibly being TRBD1 (5 bases). This CDR3 comprises 16 residues. Germline V gives CDR1 SGHVS, CDR2 FNYEAQ. Trimming left V 1 base short and J 5 bases short, with 14 bases between. The CDR3 DNA sequence: TGTGCCAGCAGCTTAGACCCACAGGAATTGAATGAAAAACTGTTTTTT. Translation gives CASSLDPQELNEKLFF.

A single count supports this clone. The rearrangement links TRBV7-8 to TRBJ1-5; a possible D gene is TRBD1 (6 bases). Trimming cost V 1 base and J 2 bases, with 12 bases left between them. Germline V gene sequence: CDR1 SGHVS, CDR2 FQNEAQ. The CDR3 extends over 16 amino acids. CDR3 sequence: CASSLGRGRGNQPQHF. The DNA of the CDR3 is TGTGCCAGCAGCTTAGGCAGGGGCAGAGGCAATCAGCCCCAGCATTTT.

The genes are TRBV15 and TRBJ2-5; D might be TRBD1 (6 bases). Germline V gives CDR1 LNHNV, CDR2 YYDKDF (reference sequence). The CDR3 runs to 15 residues. With 3 bases removed from V and 2 bases from J, the gap between germline ends came to 13 bases. CDR3 loop: CATSRDRDKQETQYF. DNA for the CDR3: TGTGCCACCAGCAGGGACCGGGACAAACAAGAGACCCAGTACTTC.

The chain combines TRBV19 with TRBJ2-1, with 9 bases that match TRBD2. Germline V CDR1 and CDR2: LNHDA, SQIVND (reference sequence). The CDR3 length is 16 residues. V lost 9 bases, J lost 0 bases, and 9 bases stayed unmatched. The CDR3 spells CASKGNSGSSYNEQFF. The CDR3 nucleotides are TGTGCCAGCAAGGGAAATAGCGGGAGCTCCTACAATGAGCAGTTCTTC.

This sequence joins TRBV30 and TRBJ2-7; 11 bases agree with TRBD2. The CDR3 length is 15 residues. With 5 bases clipped from V and 2 bases from J, the junction kept 8 bases outside the gene matches. The V gene's germline CDR1 is GTSNPN and CDR2 SVGIG (reference sequence). The CDR3 bases are TGTGCCTGGGACAAAGGGACTAGCGGTACCTACGAGCAGTACTTC. This encodes CAWDKGTSGTYEQYF.